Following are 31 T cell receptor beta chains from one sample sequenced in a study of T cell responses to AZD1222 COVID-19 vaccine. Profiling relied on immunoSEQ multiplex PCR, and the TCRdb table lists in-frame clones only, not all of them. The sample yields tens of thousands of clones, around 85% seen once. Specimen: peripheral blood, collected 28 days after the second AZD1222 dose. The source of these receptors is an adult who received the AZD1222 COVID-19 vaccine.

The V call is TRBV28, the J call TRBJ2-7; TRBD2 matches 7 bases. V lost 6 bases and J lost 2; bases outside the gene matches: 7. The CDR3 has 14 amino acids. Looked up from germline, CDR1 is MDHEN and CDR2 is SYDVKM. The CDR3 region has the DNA TGTGCCAGCAGGGGGGGGGAGATCCCCTACGAGCAGTACTTC. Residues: CASRGGEIPYEQYF.

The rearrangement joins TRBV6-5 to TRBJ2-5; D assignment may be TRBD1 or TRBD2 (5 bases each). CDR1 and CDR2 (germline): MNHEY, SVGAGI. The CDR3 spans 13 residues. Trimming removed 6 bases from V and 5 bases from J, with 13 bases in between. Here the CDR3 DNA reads TGTGCCAGCAGCGGGGTGCACAGGGAGACCCAGTACTTC. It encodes CASSGVHRETQYF.

Written as DNA, the CDR3 is TGTGCCAGCAGTGAATCGTTGATGGCCTCCTACAATGAGCAGTTCTTC. Encoded protein: CASSESLMASYNEQFF. This sequence joins TRBV6-1 and TRBJ2-1; no definite D call. This CDR3 region has 16 residues. Germline loops: CDR1 MNHNS, CDR2 SASEGT. The V end lost 2 bases, the J end lost 0 bases, and 11 bases lay between the germline ends.

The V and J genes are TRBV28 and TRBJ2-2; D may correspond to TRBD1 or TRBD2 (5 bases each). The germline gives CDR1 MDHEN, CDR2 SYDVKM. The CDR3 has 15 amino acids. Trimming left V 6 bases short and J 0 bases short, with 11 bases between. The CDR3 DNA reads TGTGCCAGCAGCCGTGGGGGTTCGAACACCGGGGAGCTGTTTTTT. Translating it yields CASSRGGSNTGELFF.

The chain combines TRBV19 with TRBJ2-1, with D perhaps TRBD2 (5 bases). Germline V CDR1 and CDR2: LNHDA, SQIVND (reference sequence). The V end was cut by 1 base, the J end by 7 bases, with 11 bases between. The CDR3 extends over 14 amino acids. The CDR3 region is CASSIGGSWNEQFF. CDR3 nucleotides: TGTGCCAGTAGTATAGGAGGGAGTTGGAATGAGCAGTTCTTC.

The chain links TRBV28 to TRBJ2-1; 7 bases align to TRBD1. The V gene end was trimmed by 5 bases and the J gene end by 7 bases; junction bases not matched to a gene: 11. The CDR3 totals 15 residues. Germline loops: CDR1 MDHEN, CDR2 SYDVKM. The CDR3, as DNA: TGTGCCAGCAGTCTCGGGACAGCCCAAGGGAATGAGCAGTTCTTC. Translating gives CASSLGTAQGNEQFF.

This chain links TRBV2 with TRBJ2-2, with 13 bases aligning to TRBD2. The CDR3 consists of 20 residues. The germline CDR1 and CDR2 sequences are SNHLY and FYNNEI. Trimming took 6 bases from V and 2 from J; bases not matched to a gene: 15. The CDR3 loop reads CASRTEERGLAGNNTGELFF. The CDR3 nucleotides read TGTGCCAGCAGGACCGAAGAAAGGGGACTAGCGGGAAACAACACCGGGGAGCTGTTTTTT.

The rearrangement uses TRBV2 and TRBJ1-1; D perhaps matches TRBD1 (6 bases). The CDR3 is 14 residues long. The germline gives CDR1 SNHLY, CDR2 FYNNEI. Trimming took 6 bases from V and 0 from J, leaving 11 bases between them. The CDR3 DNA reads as TGTGCCAGCAGAGGGGGAGAGTTGAACACTGAAGCTTTCTTT. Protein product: CASRGGELNTEAFF.

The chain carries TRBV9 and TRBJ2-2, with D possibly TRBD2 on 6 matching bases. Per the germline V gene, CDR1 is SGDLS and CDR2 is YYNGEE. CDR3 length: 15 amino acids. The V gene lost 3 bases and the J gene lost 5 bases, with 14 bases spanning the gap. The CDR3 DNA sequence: TGTGCCAGCAGCGAGACTAGTCCTTTTACCGGGGAGCTGTTTTTT. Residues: CASSETSPFTGELFF.

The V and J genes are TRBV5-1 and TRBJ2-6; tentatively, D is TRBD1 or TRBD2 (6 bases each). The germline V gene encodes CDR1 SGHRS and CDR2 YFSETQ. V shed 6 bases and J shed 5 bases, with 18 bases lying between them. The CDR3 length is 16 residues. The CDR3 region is CASKTTGARWANVLTF. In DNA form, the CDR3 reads TGCGCCAGCAAAACCACGGGGGCACGCTGGGCCAACGTCCTGACTTTC.

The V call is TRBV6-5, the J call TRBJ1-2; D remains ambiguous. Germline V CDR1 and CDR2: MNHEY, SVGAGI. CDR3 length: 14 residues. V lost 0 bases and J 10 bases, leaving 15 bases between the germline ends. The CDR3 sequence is CASSYSTGYSDYTF. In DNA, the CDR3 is TGTGCCAGCAGTTACTCGACGGGGTATAGTGACTACACCTTC.

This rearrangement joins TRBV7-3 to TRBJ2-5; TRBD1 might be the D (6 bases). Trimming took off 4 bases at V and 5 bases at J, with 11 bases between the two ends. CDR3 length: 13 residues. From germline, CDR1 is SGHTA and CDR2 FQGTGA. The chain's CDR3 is CASSSGVAETQYF. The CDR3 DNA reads TGTGCCAGCAGCTCAGGGGTCGCGGAGACCCAGTACTTC.

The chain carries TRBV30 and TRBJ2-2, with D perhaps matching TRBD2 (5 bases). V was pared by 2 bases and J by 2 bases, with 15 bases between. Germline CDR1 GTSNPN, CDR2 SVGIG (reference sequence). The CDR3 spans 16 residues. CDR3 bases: TGTGCCTGGAGTACCCAGCGGTCCCCTAACACCGGGGAGCTGTTTTTT. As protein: CAWSTQRSPNTGELFF.

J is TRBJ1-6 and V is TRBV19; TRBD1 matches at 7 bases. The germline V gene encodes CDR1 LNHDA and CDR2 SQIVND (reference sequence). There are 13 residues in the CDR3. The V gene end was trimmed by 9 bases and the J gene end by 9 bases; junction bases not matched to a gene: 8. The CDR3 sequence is CASRQGRGSPLHF. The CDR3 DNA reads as TGTGCCAGCAGACAGGGTAGGGGTTCACCCCTCCACTTT.

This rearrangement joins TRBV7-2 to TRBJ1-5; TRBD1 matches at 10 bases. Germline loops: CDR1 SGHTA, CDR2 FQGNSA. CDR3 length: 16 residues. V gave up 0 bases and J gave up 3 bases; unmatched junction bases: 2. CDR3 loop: CASSLAGTGANQPQHF. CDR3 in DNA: TGTGCCAGCAGCTTAGCCGGGACAGGGGCCAATCAGCCCCAGCATTTT.

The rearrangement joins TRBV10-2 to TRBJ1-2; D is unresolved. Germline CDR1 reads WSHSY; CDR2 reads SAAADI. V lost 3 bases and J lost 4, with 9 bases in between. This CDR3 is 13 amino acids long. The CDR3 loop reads CASSDVAGYGYTF. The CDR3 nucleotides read TGCGCCAGCAGTGACGTGGCTGGCTATGGCTACACCTTC.

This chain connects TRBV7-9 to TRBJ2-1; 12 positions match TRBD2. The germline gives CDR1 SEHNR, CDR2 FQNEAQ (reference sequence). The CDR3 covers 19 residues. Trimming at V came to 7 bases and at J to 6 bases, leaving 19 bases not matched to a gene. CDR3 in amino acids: CASTKTRLAGGPTVNEQFF. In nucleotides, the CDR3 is TGTGCCAGCACCAAAACTCGGCTAGCGGGAGGGCCCACGGTCAATGAGCAGTTCTTC.

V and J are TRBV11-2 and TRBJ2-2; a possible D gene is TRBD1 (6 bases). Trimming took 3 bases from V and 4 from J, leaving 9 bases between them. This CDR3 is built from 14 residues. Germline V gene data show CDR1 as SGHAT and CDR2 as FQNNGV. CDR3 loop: CASSFAGVTGELFF. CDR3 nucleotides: TGTGCCAGCAGCTTTGCAGGGGTCACCGGGGAGCTGTTTTTT.

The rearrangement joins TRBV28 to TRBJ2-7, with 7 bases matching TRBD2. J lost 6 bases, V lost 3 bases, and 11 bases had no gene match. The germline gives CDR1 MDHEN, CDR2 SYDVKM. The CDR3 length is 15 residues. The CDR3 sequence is CASSFGGRRVGEQYF. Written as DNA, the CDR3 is TGTGCCAGCAGTTTCGGCGGGAGAAGGGTAGGCGAGCAGTACTTC.

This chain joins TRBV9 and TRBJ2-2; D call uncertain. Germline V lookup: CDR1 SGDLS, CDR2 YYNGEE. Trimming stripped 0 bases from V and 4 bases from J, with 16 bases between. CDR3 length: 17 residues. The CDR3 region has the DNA TGTGCCAGCAGCGTAGATTGGGCAGTCGGGCCCACCGGGGAGCTGTTTTTT. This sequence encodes CASSVDWAVGPTGELFF.

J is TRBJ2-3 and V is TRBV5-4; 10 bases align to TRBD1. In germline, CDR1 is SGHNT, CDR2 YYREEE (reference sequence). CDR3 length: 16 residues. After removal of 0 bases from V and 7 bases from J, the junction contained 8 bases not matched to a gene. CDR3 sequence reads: CASSLGATGGVNTQYF. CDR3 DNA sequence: TGTGCCAGCAGCTTGGGTGCGACAGGGGGCGTGAATACGCAGTATTTT.

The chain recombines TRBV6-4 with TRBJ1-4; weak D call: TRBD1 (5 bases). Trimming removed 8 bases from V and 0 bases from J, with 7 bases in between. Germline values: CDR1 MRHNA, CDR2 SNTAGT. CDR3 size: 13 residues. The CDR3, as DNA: TGTGCCAGCTCACAGGCAACTAATGAAAAACTGTTTTTT. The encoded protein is CASSQATNEKLFF.

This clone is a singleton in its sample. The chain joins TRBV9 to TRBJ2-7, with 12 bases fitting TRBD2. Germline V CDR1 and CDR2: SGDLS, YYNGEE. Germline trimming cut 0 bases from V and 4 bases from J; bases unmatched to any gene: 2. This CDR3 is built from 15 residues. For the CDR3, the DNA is TGTGCCAGCAGCGTAGGGACTAGCGGGAATTACGAGCAGTACTTC. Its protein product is CASSVGTSGNYEQYF.

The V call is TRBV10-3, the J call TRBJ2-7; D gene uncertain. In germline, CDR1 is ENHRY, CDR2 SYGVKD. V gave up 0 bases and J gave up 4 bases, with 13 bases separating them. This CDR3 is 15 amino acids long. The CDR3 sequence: CAISESQSVLYEQYF. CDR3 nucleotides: TGTGCCATCAGTGAGTCTCAATCAGTCCTTTACGAGCAGTACTTC.

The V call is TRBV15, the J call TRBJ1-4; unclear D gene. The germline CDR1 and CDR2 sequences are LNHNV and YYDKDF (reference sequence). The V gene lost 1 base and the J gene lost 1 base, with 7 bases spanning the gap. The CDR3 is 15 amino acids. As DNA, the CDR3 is TGTGCCACCAGCAGAGTCCCGGGAACTAATGAAAAACTGTTTTTT. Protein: CATSRVPGTNEKLFF.

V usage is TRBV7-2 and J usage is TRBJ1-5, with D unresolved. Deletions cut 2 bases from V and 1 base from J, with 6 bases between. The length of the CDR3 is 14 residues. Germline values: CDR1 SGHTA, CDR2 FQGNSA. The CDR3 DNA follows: TGTGCCAGCAGCTTACTCGGGAGCAATCAGCCCCAGCATTTT. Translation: CASSLLGSNQPQHF.

The CDR3 nucleotides are TGTGCCAGCAGTCCAACAATAGTACCCGAGCAGTACTTC. Its protein is CASSPTIVPEQYF. The chain carries TRBV6-2 or TRBV6-3 and TRBJ2-7; D gene ambiguous. CDR1 is MNHEY, CDR2 SVGEGT, per germline. Between the trimmed V and J ends, which lost 5 bases and 6 bases, there was a span of 14 bases. This CDR3 is 13 amino acids long.

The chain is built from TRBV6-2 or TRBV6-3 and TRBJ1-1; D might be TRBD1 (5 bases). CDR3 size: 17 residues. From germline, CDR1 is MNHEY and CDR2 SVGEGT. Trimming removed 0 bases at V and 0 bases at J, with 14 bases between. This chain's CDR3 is CASSYSAGTFMNTEAFF. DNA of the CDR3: TGTGCCAGCAGTTACTCGGCAGGGACGTTCATGAACACTGAAGCTTTCTTT.

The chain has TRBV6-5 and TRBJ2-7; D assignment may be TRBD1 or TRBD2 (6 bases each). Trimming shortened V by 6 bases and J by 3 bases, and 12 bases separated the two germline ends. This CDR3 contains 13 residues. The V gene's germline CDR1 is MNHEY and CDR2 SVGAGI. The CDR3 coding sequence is TGTGCCAGCAGCTTAGGGGGGCTCTACGAGCAGTACTTC. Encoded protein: CASSLGGLYEQYF.

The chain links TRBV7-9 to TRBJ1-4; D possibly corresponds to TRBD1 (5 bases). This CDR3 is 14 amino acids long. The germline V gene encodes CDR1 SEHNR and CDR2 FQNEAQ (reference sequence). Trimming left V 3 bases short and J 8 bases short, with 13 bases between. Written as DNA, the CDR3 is TGTGCCAGCAGCTTCGGCCAGGGCGACGAAAAACTGTTTTTT. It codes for CASSFGQGDEKLFF.

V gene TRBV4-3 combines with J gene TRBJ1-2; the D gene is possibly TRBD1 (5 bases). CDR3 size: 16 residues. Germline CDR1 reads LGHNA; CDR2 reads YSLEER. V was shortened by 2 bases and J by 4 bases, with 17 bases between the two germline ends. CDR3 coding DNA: TGCGCCAGCAGCCAAACCACCGGGACGACGACCTATGGCTACACCTTC. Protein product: CASSQTTGTTTYGYTF.